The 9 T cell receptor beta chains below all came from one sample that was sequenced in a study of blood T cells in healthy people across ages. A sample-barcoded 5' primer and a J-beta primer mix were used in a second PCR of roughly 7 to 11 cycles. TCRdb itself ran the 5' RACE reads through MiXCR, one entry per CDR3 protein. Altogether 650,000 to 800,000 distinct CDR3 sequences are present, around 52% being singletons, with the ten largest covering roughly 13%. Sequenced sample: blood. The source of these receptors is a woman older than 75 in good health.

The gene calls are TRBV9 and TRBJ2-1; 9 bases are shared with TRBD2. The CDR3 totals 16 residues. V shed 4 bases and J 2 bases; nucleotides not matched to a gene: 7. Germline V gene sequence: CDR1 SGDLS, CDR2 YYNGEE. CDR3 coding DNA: TGTGCCAGCAGCTTTAGACTAGCGGTAGCCTACAATGAGCAGTTCTTC. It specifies CASSFRLAVAYNEQFF. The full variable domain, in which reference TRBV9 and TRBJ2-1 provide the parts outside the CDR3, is DSGVTQTPKHLITATGQRVTLRCSPRSGDLSVYWYQQSLDQGLQFLIQYYNGEERAKGNILERFSAQQFPDLHSELNLSSLELGDSALYFCASSFRLAVAYNEQFFGPGTRLTVL.

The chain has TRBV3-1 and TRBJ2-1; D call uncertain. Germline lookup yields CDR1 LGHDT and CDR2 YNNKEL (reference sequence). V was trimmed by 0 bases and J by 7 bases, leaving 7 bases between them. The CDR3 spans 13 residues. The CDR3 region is CASSQDQGNEQFF. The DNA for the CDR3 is TGTGCCAGCAGCCAAGATCAAGGAAATGAGCAGTTCTTC.

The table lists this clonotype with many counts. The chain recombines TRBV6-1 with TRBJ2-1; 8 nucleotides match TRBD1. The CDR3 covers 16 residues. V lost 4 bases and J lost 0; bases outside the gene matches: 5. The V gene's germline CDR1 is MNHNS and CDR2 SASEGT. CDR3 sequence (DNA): TGTGCCAGCAGTGGACGACAGGGGAGCTCCTACAATGAGCAGTTCTTC. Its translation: CASSGRQGSSYNEQFF.

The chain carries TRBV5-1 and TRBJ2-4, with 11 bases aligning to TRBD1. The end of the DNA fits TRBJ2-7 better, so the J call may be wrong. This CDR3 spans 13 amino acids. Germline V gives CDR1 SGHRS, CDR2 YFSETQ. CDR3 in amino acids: CASTRTGGSEQYF. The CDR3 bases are TGCGCCAGCACCAGGACAGGGGGCAGCGAGCAGTACTTC.

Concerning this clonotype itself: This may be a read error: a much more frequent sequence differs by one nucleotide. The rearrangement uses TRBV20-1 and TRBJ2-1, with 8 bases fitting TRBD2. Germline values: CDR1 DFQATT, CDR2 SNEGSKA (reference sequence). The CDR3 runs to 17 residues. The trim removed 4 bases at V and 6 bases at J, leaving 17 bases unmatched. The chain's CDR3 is CSANHYRSGGSSNEQFF. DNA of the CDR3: TGCAGTGCTAACCATTACCGTTCGGGGGGGTCATCCAATGAGCAGTTCTTC.

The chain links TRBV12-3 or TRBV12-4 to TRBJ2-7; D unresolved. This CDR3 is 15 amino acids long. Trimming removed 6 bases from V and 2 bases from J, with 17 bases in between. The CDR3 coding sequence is TGTGCCAGCAGCTCAGCAGGTTCGGCAACCTACGAGCAGTACTTC. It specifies CASSSAGSATYEQYF.

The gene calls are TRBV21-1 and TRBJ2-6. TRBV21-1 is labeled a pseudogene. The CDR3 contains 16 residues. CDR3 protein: CASSKRSGLGANVLTF. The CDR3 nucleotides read TGTGCCAGCAGCAAACGCTCAGGGCTTGGGGCCAACGTCCTGACTTTC.

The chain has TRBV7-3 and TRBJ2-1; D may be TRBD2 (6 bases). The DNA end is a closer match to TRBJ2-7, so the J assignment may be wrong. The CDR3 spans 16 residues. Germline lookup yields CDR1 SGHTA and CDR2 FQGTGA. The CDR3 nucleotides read TGTGCCAGCAGCTTAACGGATAGCGGACTTCCGGGTGAGCAGTACTTC. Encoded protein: CASSLTDSGLPGEQYF.

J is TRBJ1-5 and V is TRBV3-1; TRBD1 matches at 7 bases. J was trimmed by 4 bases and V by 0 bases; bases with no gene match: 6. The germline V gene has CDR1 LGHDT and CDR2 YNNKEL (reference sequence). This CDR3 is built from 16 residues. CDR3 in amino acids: CASSQDPTGWNQPQHF. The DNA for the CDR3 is TGTGCCAGCAGCCAAGATCCGACAGGGTGGAATCAGCCCCAGCATTTT.